This is a list of T cell receptor beta chains from one sample in a study of blood T cell repertoires in COVID-19. Data came from immunoSEQ multiplex PCR; TCRdb stores just in-frame clones and leaves some out. Here the sample spans more than 60,000 clones, more than 70% being singletons. Material for sequencing was PBMCs or T cells enriched from blood (not recorded which). The origin of the receptors is a middle-aged woman who had recovered from COVID-19. CDR3s leave out the opening cysteine and the closing phenylalanine or tryptophan.

>10|TRBJ1-1|TRBV5-6
ASSLPQGKAF
>12|TRBJ2-2|TRBV27
ASRGTANTGELF
>11|TRBJ1-1|TRBV29-1
SVDEGGNTEAF
>11|TRBJ1-2|TRBV9
ASSPPGFYGYT
>14|TRBJ1-6|TRBV27
ASRPSRDRGNSPLH
>12|TRBJ2-1|TRBV7-2
ASSIGTSLVEQF
>13|TRBJ2-3|TRBV15
ATSREDRGTDTQY
>13|TRBJ1-4|TRBV5-1
ASSLVAGTNEKLF
>11|TRBJ1-5|TRBV7-2
ASSPRQGQPQH
>13|TRBJ1-2|TRBV6-5
ASSLRLGTGSGYT
>11|TRBJ1-3|TRBV4-1
ASSQGQGNTIY
>13|TRBJ2-3|TRBV29-1
SVEEPGEEEDTQY
>12|TRBJ1-2|TRBV7-2
ASSLASEGAGYT
>12|TRBJ1-1|TRBV6-5
ASSIYRGSAEAF
>11|TRBJ1-4|TRBV12-3/TRBV12-4
ASSLSGVEKLF
>12|TRBJ2-3|TRBV5-1
ASSLWGGGDTQY
>13|TRBJ1-2|TRBV5-4
ASSFIQGGTDGYT
>13|TRBJ1-6|TRBV19
ASSSGQGVSSPLH
>14|TRBJ2-7|TRBV21-1
ASSIGVGQGVYEQY
>14|TRBJ2-3|TRBV27
ASSLLPAGGTDTQY
>13|TRBJ1-3|TRBV6-5
ASSYSRGSGNTIY
>11|TRBJ2-1|TRBV9
ASSPSGTDEQF
>12|TRBJ1-2|TRBV7-9
ASSLGRREDGYT
>14|TRBJ2-2|TRBV3-1/TRBV3-2
ASSQAASGGFRELF
>16|TRBJ2-6|TRBV19
ASSNPGQGGPGANVLT
>12|TRBJ2-7|TRBV11-2
ASRRGLAGVEQY
>14|TRBJ2-7|TRBV7-2
ASSFGGAGTPTEQY
>15|TRBJ1-2|TRBV7-8
ASSLELVGVLNYGYT
>13|TRBJ2-5|TRBV19
ASSIDETDKETQY
>15|TRBJ1-1|TRBV3-1/TRBV3-2
ASSQALPRVPATEAF
>14|TRBJ2-2|TRBV21-1
ASSKIGDRVTGELF
>17|TRBJ2-7|TRBV21-1
ASSNTRQDLGGFPYEQY
>12|TRBJ2-4|TRBV5-1
ASSSGTGRNIQY
>12|TRBJ1-4|TRBV3-1/TRBV3-2
ASSQGSRAEKLF
>13|TRBJ2-1|TRBV5-4
ASSLNGGGRLEQF
>13|TRBJ1-4|TRBV19
ASSDDRRGNEKLF
>14|TRBJ1-6|TRBV9
ASSTQGSSYNSPLH
>14|TRBJ2-2|TRBV7-8
ASTLRRGRNTGELF
>12|TRBJ2-2|TRBV4-1
ASRGTGNTGELF
>15|TRBJ1-6|TRBV11-2
ASRRPGQKVYNSPLH
>11|TRBJ1-1|TRBV6-5
ASSLDMGAEAF
>13|TRBJ1-3|TRBV6-5
ASRKDRGSGNTIY
>12|TRBJ2-7|TRBV19
ASSKTSFSYEQY
>14|TRBJ1-6|TRBV7-2
ASSLTPGPLNSPLH
>10|TRBJ2-7|TRBV10-3
AIGGQGYEQY
>14|TRBJ2-3|TRBV11-2
ASSPASGGATDTQY
>14|TRBJ2-1|TRBV7-6
ASSLAASGGEYEQF
>14|TRBJ2-1|TRBV13
ASSLPASRLGNEQF
>14|TRBJ1-4|TRBV10-3
AISESVAGANEKLF
>14|TRBJ2-2|TRBV27
ASSLAGQRNTGELF
>12|TRBJ2-7|TRBV5-4
ASSLGGTSYEQY
>12|TRBJ2-6|TRBV6-4
ASSFGSGANVLT
>12|TRBJ2-7|TRBV24-1
ATSDRTGSYEQY